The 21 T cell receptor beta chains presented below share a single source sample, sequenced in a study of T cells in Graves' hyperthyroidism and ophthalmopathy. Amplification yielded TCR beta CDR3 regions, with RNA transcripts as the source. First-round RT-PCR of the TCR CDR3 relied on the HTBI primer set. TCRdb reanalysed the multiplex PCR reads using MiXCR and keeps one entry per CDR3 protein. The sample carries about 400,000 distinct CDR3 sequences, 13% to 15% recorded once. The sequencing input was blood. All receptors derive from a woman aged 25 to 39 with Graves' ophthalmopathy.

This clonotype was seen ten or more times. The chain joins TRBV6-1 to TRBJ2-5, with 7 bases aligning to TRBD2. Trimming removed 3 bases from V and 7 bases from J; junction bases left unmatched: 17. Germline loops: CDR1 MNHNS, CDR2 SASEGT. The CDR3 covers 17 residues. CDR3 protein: CASSETPLGGRVGTQYF. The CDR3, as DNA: TGTGCCAGCAGTGAGACCCCGCTTGGGGGGAGGGTAGGGACCCAGTACTTC.

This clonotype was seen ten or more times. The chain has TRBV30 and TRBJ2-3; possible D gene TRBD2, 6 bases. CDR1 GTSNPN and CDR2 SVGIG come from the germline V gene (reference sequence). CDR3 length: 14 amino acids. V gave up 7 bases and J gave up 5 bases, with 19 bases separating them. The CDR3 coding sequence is TGTGCCTCAGAGGGTGGGAGGAATGAAGATACGCAGTATTTT. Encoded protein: CASEGGRNEDTQYF. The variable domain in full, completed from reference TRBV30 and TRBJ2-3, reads SQTIHQWPATLVQPVGSPLSLECTVEGTSNPNLYWYRQAAGRGLQLLFYSVGIGQISSEVPQNLSASRPQDRQFILSSKKLLLSDSGFYLCASEGGRNEDTQYFGPGTRLTVL.

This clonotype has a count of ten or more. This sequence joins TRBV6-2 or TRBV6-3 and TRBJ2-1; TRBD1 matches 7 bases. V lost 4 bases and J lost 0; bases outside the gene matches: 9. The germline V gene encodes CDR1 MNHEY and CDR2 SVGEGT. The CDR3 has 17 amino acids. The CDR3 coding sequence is TGTGCCAGCAGTTTCCTCCCGACAGGGCCCTCCTACAATGAGCAGTTCTTC. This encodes CASSFLPTGPSYNEQFF.

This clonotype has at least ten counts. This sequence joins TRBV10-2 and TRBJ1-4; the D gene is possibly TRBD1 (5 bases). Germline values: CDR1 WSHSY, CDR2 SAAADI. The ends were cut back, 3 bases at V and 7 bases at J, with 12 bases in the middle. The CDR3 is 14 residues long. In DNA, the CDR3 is TGCGCCAGCAGTGATTTCCAGGGTATTGAAAAACTGTTTTTT. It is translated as CASSDFQGIEKLFF.

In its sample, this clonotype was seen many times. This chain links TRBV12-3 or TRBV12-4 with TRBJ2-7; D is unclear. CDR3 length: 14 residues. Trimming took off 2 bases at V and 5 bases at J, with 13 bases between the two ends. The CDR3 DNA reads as TGTGCCAGCAGTTTAAAGGCCAGACCTCACGAGCAGTACTTC. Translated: CASSLKARPHEQYF.

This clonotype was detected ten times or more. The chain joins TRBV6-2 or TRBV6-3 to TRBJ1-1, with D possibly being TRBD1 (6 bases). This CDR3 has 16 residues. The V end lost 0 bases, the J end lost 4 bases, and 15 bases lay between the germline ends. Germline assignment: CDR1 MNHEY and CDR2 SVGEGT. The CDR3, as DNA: TGTGCCAGCAGTTACTCGGGAGGGGGAGAGGCCACTGAAGCTTTCTTT. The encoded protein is CASSYSGGGEATEAFF.

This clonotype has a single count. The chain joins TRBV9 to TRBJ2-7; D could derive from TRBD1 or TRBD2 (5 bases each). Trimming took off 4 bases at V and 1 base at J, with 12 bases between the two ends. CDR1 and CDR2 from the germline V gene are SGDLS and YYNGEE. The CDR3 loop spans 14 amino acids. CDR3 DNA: TGTGCCAGCAGCCCCGGGACGGAATCCTACGAGCAGTACTTC. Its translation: CASSPGTESYEQYF. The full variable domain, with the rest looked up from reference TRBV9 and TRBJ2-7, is DSGVTQTPKHLITATGQRVTLRCSPRSGDLSVYWYQQSLDQGLQFLIQYYNGEERAKGNILERFSAQQFPDLHSELNLSSLELGDSALYFCASSPGTESYEQYFGPGTRLTVT.

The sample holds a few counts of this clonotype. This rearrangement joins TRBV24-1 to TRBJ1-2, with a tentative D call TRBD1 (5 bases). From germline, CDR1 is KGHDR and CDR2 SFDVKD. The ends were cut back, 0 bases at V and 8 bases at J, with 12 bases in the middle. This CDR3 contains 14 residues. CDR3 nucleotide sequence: TGTGCCACCAGTGATTTGGGGGGATTGAGCGGCTACACCTTC. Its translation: CATSDLGGLSGYTF.

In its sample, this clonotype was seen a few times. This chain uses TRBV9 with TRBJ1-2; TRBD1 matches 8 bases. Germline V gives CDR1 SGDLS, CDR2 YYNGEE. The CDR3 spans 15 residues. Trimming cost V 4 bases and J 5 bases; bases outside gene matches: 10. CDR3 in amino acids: CASSPGGGITYGYTF. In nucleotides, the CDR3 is TGTGCCAGCAGCCCAGGGGGCGGGATAACATATGGCTACACCTTC.

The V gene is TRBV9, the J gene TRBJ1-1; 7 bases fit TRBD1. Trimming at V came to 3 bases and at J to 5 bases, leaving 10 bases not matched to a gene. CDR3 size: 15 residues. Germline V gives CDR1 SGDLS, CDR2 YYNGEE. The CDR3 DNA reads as TGTGCCAGCAGCGCTCAACAGGGGCGGTGGACTGAAGCTTTCTTT. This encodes CASSAQQGRWTEAFF.

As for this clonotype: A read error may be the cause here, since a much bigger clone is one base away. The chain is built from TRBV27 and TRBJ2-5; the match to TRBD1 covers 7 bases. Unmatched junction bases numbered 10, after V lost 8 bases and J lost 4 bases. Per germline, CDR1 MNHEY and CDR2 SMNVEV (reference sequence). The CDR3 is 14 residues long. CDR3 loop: CASGNTGERETQYF. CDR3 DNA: TGTGCCAGCGGAAATACAGGGGAACGAGAGACCCAGTACTTC.

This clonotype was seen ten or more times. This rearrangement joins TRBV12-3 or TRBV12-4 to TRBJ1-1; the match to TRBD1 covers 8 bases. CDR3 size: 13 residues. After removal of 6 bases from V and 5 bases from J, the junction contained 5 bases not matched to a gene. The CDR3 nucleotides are TGTGCCAGCAGCACGACAGGGGAGACTGAAGCTTTCTTT. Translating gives CASSTTGETEAFF.

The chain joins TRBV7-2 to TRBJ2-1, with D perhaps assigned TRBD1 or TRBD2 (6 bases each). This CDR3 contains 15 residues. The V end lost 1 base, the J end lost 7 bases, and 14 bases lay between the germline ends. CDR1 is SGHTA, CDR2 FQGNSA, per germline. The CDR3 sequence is CASSLVGPGANEQFF. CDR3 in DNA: TGTGCCAGCAGCTTAGTGGGTCCGGGGGCTAATGAGCAGTTCTTC.

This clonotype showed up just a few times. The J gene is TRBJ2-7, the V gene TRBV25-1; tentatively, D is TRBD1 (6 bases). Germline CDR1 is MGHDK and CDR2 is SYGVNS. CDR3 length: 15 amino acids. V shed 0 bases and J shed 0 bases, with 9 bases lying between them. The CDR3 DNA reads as TGTGCCAGCAGTGAATATAAGGGGGTCTCCTACGAGCAGTACTTC. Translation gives CASSEYKGVSYEQYF.

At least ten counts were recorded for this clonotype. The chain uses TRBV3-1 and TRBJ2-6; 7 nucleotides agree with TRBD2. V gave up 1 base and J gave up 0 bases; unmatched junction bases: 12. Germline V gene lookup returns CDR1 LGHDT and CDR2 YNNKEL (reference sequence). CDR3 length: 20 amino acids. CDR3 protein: CASSQVQLGRGVSGANVLTF. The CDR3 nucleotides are TGTGCCAGCAGCCAAGTACAGTTGGGACGGGGGGTCTCTGGGGCCAACGTCCTGACTTTC.

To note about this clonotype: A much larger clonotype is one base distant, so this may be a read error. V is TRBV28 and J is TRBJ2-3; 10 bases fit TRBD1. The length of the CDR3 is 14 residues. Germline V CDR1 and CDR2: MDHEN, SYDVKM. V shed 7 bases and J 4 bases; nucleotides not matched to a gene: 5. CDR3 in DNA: TGTGCCAGCACTCGGACAGGGGGACCAGATACGCAGTATTTT. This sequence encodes CASTRTGGPDTQYF.

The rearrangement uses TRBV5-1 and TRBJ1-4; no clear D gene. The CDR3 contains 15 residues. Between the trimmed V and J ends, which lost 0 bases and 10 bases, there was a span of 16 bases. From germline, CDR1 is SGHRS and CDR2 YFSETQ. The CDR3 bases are TGCGCCAGCAGCTTGGACGGCCCGGGTATGGGAAAACTGTTTTTT. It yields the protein CASSLDGPGMGKLFF.

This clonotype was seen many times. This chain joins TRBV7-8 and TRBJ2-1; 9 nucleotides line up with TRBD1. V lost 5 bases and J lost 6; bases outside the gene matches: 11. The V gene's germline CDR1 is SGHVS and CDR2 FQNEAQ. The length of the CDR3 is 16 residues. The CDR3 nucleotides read TGTGCCAGCAGCACGCCCGGTGGGACAGGGCGCAATGAGCAGTTCTTC. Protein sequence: CASSTPGGTGRNEQFF.

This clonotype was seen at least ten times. The CDR3 spells CASSSQGLAYNEQFF. The CDR3 DNA is TGTGCCAGCAGTTCGCAGGGGCTTGCCTACAATGAGCAGTTCTTC. J is TRBJ2-1 and V is TRBV12-3 or TRBV12-4; D may be TRBD1 (6 bases). V dropped 4 bases and J dropped 2 bases, with 12 bases sitting between them. The CDR3 runs 15 residues.

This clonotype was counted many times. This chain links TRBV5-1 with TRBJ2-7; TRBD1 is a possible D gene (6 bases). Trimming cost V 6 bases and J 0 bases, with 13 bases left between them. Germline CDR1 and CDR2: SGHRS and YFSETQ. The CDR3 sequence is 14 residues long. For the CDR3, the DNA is TGCGCCAGCAACAGGGACGGAAACTCCTACGAGCAGTACTTC. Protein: CASNRDGNSYEQYF.

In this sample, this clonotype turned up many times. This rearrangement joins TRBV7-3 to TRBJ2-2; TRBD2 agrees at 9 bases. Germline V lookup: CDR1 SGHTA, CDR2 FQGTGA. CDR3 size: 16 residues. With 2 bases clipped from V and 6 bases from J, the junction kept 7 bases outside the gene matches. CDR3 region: CASSLLASGVAGELFF. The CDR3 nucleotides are TGTGCCAGCAGCTTATTGGCTAGCGGGGTCGCCGGGGAGCTGTTTTTT.